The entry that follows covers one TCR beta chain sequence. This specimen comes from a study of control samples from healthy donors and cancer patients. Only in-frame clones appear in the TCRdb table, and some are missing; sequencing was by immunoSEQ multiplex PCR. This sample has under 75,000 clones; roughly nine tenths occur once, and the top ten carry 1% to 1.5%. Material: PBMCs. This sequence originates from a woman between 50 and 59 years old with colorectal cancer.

In DNA, the CDR3 is TGTGCCATCAGTGCGGGGGTAAGTCAGCCCCAGCATTTT. Translation: CAISAGVSQPQHF. The J gene is TRBJ1-5, the V gene TRBV10-3; a possible D gene is TRBD1 (5 bases). Germline CDR1 reads ENHRY; CDR2 reads SYGVKD. The CDR3 is 13 amino acids. V lost 4 bases and J 6 bases, leaving 10 bases between the germline ends.